The 4 T cell receptor beta chains below were found in one sample sequenced in a study of cytomegalovirus exposure and HLA in healthy donors. The PCR was carried out with 60 Vbeta primers and 13 Jbeta primers. The data were produced by immunoSEQ multiplex PCR, yet TCRdb's version contains in-frame clones alone and is incomplete. The data show 150,000 or so clones, with under 85% seen just once and roughly 1.7% held by the top ten. The sample was PBMCs. These receptors originate from a woman in her 30s in good health and CMV-seronegative.

This chain links TRBV6-1 with TRBJ2-3; TRBD2 agrees at 12 bases. With 4 bases clipped from V and 5 bases from J, the junction kept 10 bases outside the gene matches. Germline CDR1 is MNHNS and CDR2 is SASEGT. The CDR3 runs to 17 residues. Here the CDR3 reads CASSAFTSGRFGDTQYF. The CDR3 nucleotides are TGTGCCAGCAGTGCCTTCACTAGCGGGAGGTTTGGAGATACGCAGTATTTT.

This clone has more than one count but fewer than ten. CDR3 residues: CASSFSGVGAGGELFF. CDR3 DNA: TGTGCCAGCAGCTTTTCAGGGGTGGGAGCTGGCGGGGAGCTGTTTTTT. This chain joins TRBV7-2 and TRBJ2-2; tentatively, D is TRBD1 (6 bases). Deletions cut 3 bases from V and 7 bases from J, with 18 bases between. Germline V CDR1 and CDR2: SGHTA, FQGNSA. This CDR3 spans 16 amino acids.

This clone was counted a single time. V gene TRBV30 combines with J gene TRBJ2-1; 9 bases are shared with TRBD1. Germline V gene data show CDR1 as GTSNPN and CDR2 as SVGIG (reference sequence). The V segment lost 4 bases and the J segment 6 bases; nucleotides outside the gene matches: 16. This CDR3 region has 17 residues. This chain's CDR3 is CAWIVGTGIILGNEQFF. The CDR3 coding sequence is TGTGCCTGGATAGTTGGGACAGGGATCATTTTGGGCAATGAGCAGTTCTTC.

This sequence joins TRBV6-1 and TRBJ1-2; no clear D gene. The CDR3 is made up of 11 amino acids. Per the germline V gene, CDR1 is MNHNS and CDR2 is SASEGT. Trimming shortened V by 6 bases and J by 8 bases, and 10 bases separated the two germline ends. The CDR3 reads CASRLELGYTF. The CDR3 DNA reads TGTGCCAGCAGACTAGAATTAGGCTACACCTTC.